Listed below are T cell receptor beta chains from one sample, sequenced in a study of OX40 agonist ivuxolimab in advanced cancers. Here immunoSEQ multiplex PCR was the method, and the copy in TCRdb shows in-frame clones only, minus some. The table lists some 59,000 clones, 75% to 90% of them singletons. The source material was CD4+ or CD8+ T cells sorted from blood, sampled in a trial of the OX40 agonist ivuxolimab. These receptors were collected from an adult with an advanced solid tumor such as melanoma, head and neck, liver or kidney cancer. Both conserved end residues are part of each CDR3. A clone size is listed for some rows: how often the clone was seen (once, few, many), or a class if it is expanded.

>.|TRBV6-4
CASSVERQSEQFF
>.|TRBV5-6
CASKDRIYEQYF
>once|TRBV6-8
CASSYGGRRNTGELFF
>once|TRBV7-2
CASSLLATNEKLFF
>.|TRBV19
CASSIAQTYEQYF
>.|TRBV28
CASSLRQDGETQYF
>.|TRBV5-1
CASSLSGQETQYF
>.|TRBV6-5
CASSYSGGLGNEQFF
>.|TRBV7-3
CASSSSPGLAGIGTQYF
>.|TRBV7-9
CASSLGRGPYSGNTIYF
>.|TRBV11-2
CASSPRSRGLYNEQFF
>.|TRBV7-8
CASSPTGLPLRQPQHF
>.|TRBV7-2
CATQAVGNTEAFF
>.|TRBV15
CATSTTRDRQETQYF
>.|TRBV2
CATSLGRSEQYF
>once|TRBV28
CASSPLLSTVNTF
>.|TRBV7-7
CASSLVGQHNEQFF
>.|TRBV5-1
CASTIWTSGIPNTGELFF
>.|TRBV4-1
CASSRGQRETQYF
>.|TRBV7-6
CASSAGSLTQGNQPQHF